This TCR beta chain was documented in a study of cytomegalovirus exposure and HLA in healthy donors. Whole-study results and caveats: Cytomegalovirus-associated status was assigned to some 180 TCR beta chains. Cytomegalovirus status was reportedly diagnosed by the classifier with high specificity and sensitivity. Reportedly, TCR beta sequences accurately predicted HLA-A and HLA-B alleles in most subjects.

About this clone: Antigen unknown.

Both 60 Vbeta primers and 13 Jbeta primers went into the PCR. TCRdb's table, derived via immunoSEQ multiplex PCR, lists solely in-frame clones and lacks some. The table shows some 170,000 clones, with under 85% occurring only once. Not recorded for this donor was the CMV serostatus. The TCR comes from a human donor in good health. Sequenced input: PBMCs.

DNA for the CDR3: TGTGCCATCAGTGAAAGCCACAGGGGGGGATACGAGCAGTACTTC. It encodes CAISESHRGGYEQYF. This rearrangement joins TRBV10-3 to TRBJ2-7; the D gene is possibly TRBD1 (8 bases). Germline CDR1 and CDR2: ENHRY and SYGVKD. The CDR3 sequence is 15 residues long. Trimming took off 3 bases at V and 4 bases at J, with 16 bases between the two ends.